Below, 26 T cell receptor beta chains from the same sample are listed, as sequenced in a study of blood T cell repertoires in COVID-19 (dated by TCRdb to the early 2020s). Library creation used the immunoSEQ multiplex PCR assay. The source is immuneACCESS, and TCRdb retained only in-frame sequences with V and J called. Part of the clones is not carried over; for the studies checked, unresolved V genes explain less than half of this, and the remainder is unexplained. The table for this sample lists approximately 70,000 clones; roughly 91% of them were counted only once. 5.5% to 8% of the sample goes to the ten largest clones. Material for sequencing was peripheral blood. The receptors stem from a man between 50 and 59 years old with active COVID-19.

This clone came up once. The gene calls are TRBV28 and TRBJ2-7; D remains unclear. Germline V CDR1 and CDR2: MDHEN, SYDVKM. Between the trimmed V and J ends, which lost 8 bases and 3 bases, there was a span of 11 bases. There are 12 residues in the CDR3. This CDR3 reads CASSGSLYEQYF. Here the CDR3 DNA reads TGTGCCAGCTCCGGGTCCCTCTACGAGCAGTACTTC. The entire variable domain, with the rest obtained from reference TRBV28 and TRBJ2-7, is as follows: DVKVTQSSRYLVKRTGEKVFLECVQDMDHENMFWYRQDPGLGLRLIYFSYDVKMKEKGDIPEGYSVSREKKERFSLILESASTNQTSMYLCASSGSLYEQYFGPGTRLTVT.

The chain is built from TRBV6-5 and TRBJ1-1; no clear D gene. Germline assignment: CDR1 MNHEY and CDR2 SVGAGI. The CDR3 length is 14 residues. The V and J ends lost 0 bases and 10 bases respectively, with 15 bases between them. The CDR3 DNA reads as TGTGCCAGCAGTTACTCGGCGGGTAGGGTTGGAGCTTTCTTT. Translated: CASSYSAGRVGAFF.

The chain carries TRBV19 and TRBJ2-2, with TRBD1 matching over 11 bases. The CDR3 runs to 16 residues. CDR1 is LNHDA and CDR2 is SQIVND in the germline V gene (reference sequence). V lost 6 bases and J lost 4; bases outside the gene matches: 7. The CDR3 DNA reads TGTGCCAGTAGCCATACCGGGACAGGGGGCACCGGGGAGCTGTTTTTT. Translated: CASSHTGTGGTGELFF.

The chain combines TRBV4-2 with TRBJ1-5; 7 nucleotides line up with TRBD1. V shed 1 base and J 7 bases; nucleotides not matched to a gene: 7. Germline V gives CDR1 LGHNA, CDR2 YNFKEQ. This CDR3 has 15 amino acids. CDR3 amino acids: CASSQGGPGGQPQHF. The CDR3 nucleotides are TGTGCCAGCAGCCAAGGGGGCCCAGGGGGGCAGCCCCAGCATTTT.

CDR3 protein: CASSPGLAGGRTDTQYF. The CDR3 DNA follows: TGTGCCAGCAGCCCAGGCTTAGCGGGGGGGCGCACAGATACGCAGTATTTT. This rearrangement joins TRBV7-9 to TRBJ2-3; 11 bases align to TRBD2. The V gene's germline CDR1 is SEHNR and CDR2 FQNEAQ (reference sequence). This CDR3 spans 17 amino acids. Losses at the gene ends were 5 bases for V and 1 base for J; bases not matched to a gene: 8.

The J gene is TRBJ2-1, the V gene TRBV28; 9 bases map to TRBD1. V gave up 6 bases and J gave up 0 bases; unmatched junction bases: 0. The CDR3 contains 14 residues. The germline gives CDR1 MDHEN, CDR2 SYDVKM. CDR3: CASRDRGSYNEQFF. The CDR3 bases are TGTGCCAGCAGGGACAGGGGCTCCTACAATGAGCAGTTCTTC.

This sequence joins TRBV28 and TRBJ2-3; 7 bases fit TRBD2. The germline V gene encodes CDR1 MDHEN and CDR2 SYDVKM. CDR3 length: 18 residues. The ends lost 1 base at V and 6 bases at J; junction bases unmatched: 16. Here the CDR3 DNA reads TGTGCCAGCAGTTTATTCCCTGAAGGAGCGGGGAGCGGGGATACGCAGTATTTT. Amino acids: CASSLFPEGAGSGDTQYF.

The chain links TRBV12-3 or TRBV12-4 to TRBJ2-1; TRBD1 might be the D (6 bases). Trimming removed 10 bases from V and 3 bases from J, with 10 bases in between. The CDR3 runs 12 residues. The CDR3 DNA reads TGTGCCATTGGACAGCTCTACAATGAGCAGTTCTTC. Amino acids: CAIGQLYNEQFF.

The CDR3 loop is CARQGAEQYF. The CDR3 DNA follows: TGTGCCAGACAGGGGGCCGAGCAGTACTTC. The chain combines TRBV19 with TRBJ2-7; 9 bases align to TRBD1. Per germline, CDR1 LNHDA and CDR2 SQIVND (reference sequence). The CDR3 is 10 residues long. Trimming removed 9 bases from V and 6 bases from J; junction bases left unmatched: 0.

This chain joins TRBV12-3 or TRBV12-4 and TRBJ1-2; no firm D call. Trimming removed 3 bases from V and 6 bases from J, with 11 bases in between. The CDR3 length is 13 residues. The CDR3 spells CASSFVAVNGYTF. The CDR3 DNA follows: TGTGCCAGCAGTTTTGTGGCAGTAAATGGCTACACCTTC.

This clone has just one count. The chain combines TRBV7-2 with TRBJ1-1, with a weak D call TRBD1 (5 bases). CDR1 and CDR2 from the germline V gene are SGHTA and FQGNSA. The CDR3 consists of 15 residues. V dropped 7 bases and J dropped 1 base, with 16 bases sitting between them. CDR3 DNA: TGTGCCAGCATCCCTTCAGGGCTCTCGAACACTGAAGCTTTCTTT. Protein product: CASIPSGLSNTEAFF.

The chain links TRBV28 to TRBJ1-1; D perhaps matches TRBD1 (6 bases). Between the trimmed V and J ends, which lost 2 bases and 2 bases, there was a span of 9 bases. The CDR3 is made up of 14 amino acids. Per germline, CDR1 MDHEN and CDR2 SYDVKM. The CDR3 protein is CASSLKQGNTEAFF. DNA of the CDR3: TGTGCCAGCAGTTTAAAACAGGGCAACACTGAAGCTTTCTTT.

V gene TRBV18 combines with J gene TRBJ2-7; the D gene is possibly TRBD1 (6 bases). The CDR3 is made up of 15 amino acids. V was clipped by 0 bases and J by 0 bases, with 9 bases between them. Germline values: CDR1 KGHSH, CDR2 LQKENI. The CDR3 loop reads CASSPPGRGSYEQYF. Written as DNA, the CDR3 is TGTGCCAGCTCACCACCCGGCAGGGGCTCCTACGAGCAGTACTTC. Supplemented by reference TRBV18 and TRBJ2-7, the full variable domain reads NAGVMQNPRHLVRRRGQEARLRCSPMKGHSHVYWYRQLPEEGLKFMVYLQKENIIDESGMPKERFSAEFPKEGPSILRIQQVVRGDSAAYFCASSPPGRGSYEQYFGPGTRLTVT.

The chain uses TRBV7-6 and TRBJ1-1, with 10 bases fitting TRBD1. The CDR3 spans 17 residues. V was pared by 5 bases and J by 5 bases, with 14 bases of the junction left unmatched. Germline CDR1 reads SGHVS; CDR2 reads FNYEAQ. CDR3 residues: CASSVRSFRDRGTEAFF. CDR3 sequence (DNA): TGTGCCAGCAGCGTGCGGAGTTTCCGGGACAGGGGAACTGAAGCTTTCTTT.

CDR3 nucleotides: TGTGCCAGTAGTATCGGGGCCGGGGGGGCTGACACTGAAGCTTTCTTT. As protein: CASSIGAGGADTEAFF. The V and J genes are TRBV19 and TRBJ1-1; D is possibly TRBD1 (6 bases). The germline V gene encodes CDR1 LNHDA and CDR2 SQIVND (reference sequence). V lost 3 bases and J lost 3, with 17 bases in between. The CDR3 runs 16 residues. Full variable domain (rest looked up from reference TRBV19 and TRBJ1-1): DGGITQSPKYLFRKEGQNVTLSCEQNLNHDAMYWYRQDPGQGLRLIYYSQIVNDFQKGDIAEGYSVSREKKESFPLTVTSAQKNPTAFYLCASSIGAGGADTEAFFGQGTRLTVV.

This sequence joins TRBV29-1 and TRBJ2-5, with a weak D call TRBD2 (5 bases). With 4 bases removed from V and 7 bases from J, the gap between germline ends came to 16 bases. Germline V gene data show CDR1 as SQVTM and CDR2 as ANQGSEA. This CDR3 has 13 amino acids. In nucleotides, the CDR3 is TGCAGCGTTGGGGGTCAGAATCGGGGGACCCAGTACTTC. Residues: CSVGGQNRGTQYF.

This clone was picked up a small number of times. This rearrangement joins TRBV19 to TRBJ2-2; D perhaps matches TRBD2 (5 bases). CDR3 size: 14 residues. V lost 5 bases to trimming and J lost 1 base, with 8 bases between them. CDR1 and CDR2 from the germline V gene are LNHDA and SQIVND (reference sequence). The CDR3 reads CASSDGGNTGELFF. CDR3 DNA: TGTGCCAGTAGTGATGGAGGGAACACCGGGGAGCTGTTTTTT.

The chain is built from TRBV11-2 and TRBJ2-5, with TRBD2 matching over 7 bases. The CDR3 extends over 14 amino acids. J gave up 3 bases and V 7 bases, and 8 bases lay outside the gene matches. Germline-derived CDR1 and CDR2 are SGHAT and FQNNGV. The CDR3 is CASMSVRGKETQYF. DNA of the CDR3: TGTGCCAGCATGAGTGTGCGGGGGAAAGAGACCCAGTACTTC.

CDR3 protein: CAWSVTGEAFF. The CDR3 nucleotides read TGTGCCTGGAGTGTAACAGGTGAAGCTTTCTTT. The gene calls are TRBV30 and TRBJ1-1; a possible D gene is TRBD1 (5 bases). Per the germline V gene, CDR1 is GTSNPN and CDR2 is SVGIG (reference sequence). CDR3 length equals 11 residues. V lost 0 bases and J 7 bases, leaving 6 bases between the germline ends.

This clone was picked up one time. V usage is TRBV7-2 and J usage is TRBJ1-1; the match to TRBD1 covers 10 bases. Germline CDR1 reads SGHTA; CDR2 reads FQGNSA. This CDR3 is built from 17 residues. With V trimmed by 6 bases and J by 9 bases, 19 bases remained unmatched. CDR3 DNA: TGTGCCAGCAGTCCTCCCGGGACAGGGGCCCAGGTCCGTAAAGCTTTCTTT. Its translation: CASSPPGTGAQVRKAFF. The full variable domain, completed using reference TRBV7-2 and TRBJ1-1, is GAGVSQSPSNKVTEKGKDVELRCDPISGHTALYWYRQSLGQGLEFLIYFQGNSAPDKSGLPSDRFSAERTGGSVSTLTIQRTQQEDSAVYLCASSPPGTGAQVRKAFFGQGTRLTVV.

The rearrangement links TRBV11-3 to TRBJ2-1, with D hard to call. Germline lookup yields CDR1 SGHNT and CDR2 YENEEA. The CDR3 length is 12 residues. The V end lost 5 bases, the J end lost 7 bases, and 9 bases lay between the germline ends. The DNA for the CDR3 is TGTGCCAGCAGCCATAAGAGGAATGAGCAGTTCTTC. Encoded protein: CASSHKRNEQFF.

This clone was recorded once. The chain couples TRBV25-1 to TRBJ2-7; TRBD2 matches 9 bases. V dropped 3 bases and J dropped 1; count of bases not matched to a gene: 7. The length of the CDR3 is 16 residues. Looked up from germline, CDR1 is MGHDK and CDR2 is SYGVNS. The CDR3 DNA sequence: TGTGCCAGCAGTGATCCTGGACTAGCGAAATCCTACGAGCAGTACTTC. This translates into CASSDPGLAKSYEQYF.

The CDR3 coding sequence is TGTGCCAGCAGACGCAGTACCGGGACAGGGGATGAAAAACTGTTTTTT. It codes for CASRRSTGTGDEKLFF. The V call is TRBV28, the J call TRBJ1-4, with 10 positions matching TRBD1. The CDR3 runs 16 residues. Germline V gene lookup returns CDR1 MDHEN and CDR2 SYDVKM. V lost 6 bases and J lost 6; bases outside the gene matches: 10.

The chain combines TRBV11-3 with TRBJ2-3, with TRBD2 matching over 11 bases. Losses at the gene ends were 4 bases for V and 1 base for J; bases not matched to a gene: 7. CDR3 length: 17 amino acids. CDR1 and CDR2 (germline): SGHNT, YENEEA. The DNA for the CDR3 is TGTGCCAGCAGCTCCGGCTCACTAGCGGGAGGCACAGATACGCAGTATTTT. Protein sequence: CASSSGSLAGGTDTQYF.

This rearrangement joins TRBV28 to TRBJ1-1; TRBD1 matches at 9 bases. This CDR3 has 16 amino acids. Trimming removed 6 bases from V and 3 bases from J; junction bases left unmatched: 11. Per the germline V gene, CDR1 is MDHEN and CDR2 is SYDVKM. DNA for the CDR3: TGTGCCAGCAGCATCACCGGGACAGGGTCTTACACTGAAGCTTTCTTT. Protein sequence: CASSITGTGSYTEAFF.

This clone occurred a few times. The chain combines TRBV27 with TRBJ2-1; D possibly corresponds to TRBD1 (6 bases). The CDR3 has 15 amino acids. Trimming left V 3 bases short and J 10 bases short, with 19 bases between. CDR1 is MNHEY, CDR2 SMNVEV, per germline (reference sequence). This CDR3 is CASSLAGTLDWEQFF. The CDR3 DNA reads as TGTGCCAGCAGTTTGGCCGGGACACTTGACTGGGAGCAGTTCTTC.